This TCR beta chain emerged from a study of blood T cell repertoires in COVID-19. Source study methods: By means of reference gene primer amplification, nucleated cell counts were estimated. Sequencing used immunoSEQ multiplex PCR; TCRdb keeps in-frame clones, though not all of them. The V and J calls and the clone size are those of that table, but D and trimming were determined from the DNA. The table includes approximately 280,000 clones, around 90% detected once. V gave up 10 bases and J gave up 6 bases, with 16 bases separating them. The germline V gene has CDR1 SEHNR and CDR2 FQNEAQ (reference sequence). The length of the CDR3 is 13 residues.

This chain links TRBV7-9 with TRBJ1-5, with TRBD1 as a possible D gene (6 bases). This TCR came from a young woman with acute COVID-19. Sequencing was carried out using PBMCs or T cells enriched from blood (not recorded which). CDR3 nucleotide sequence: TGTGCCACCTCATGGGGGGGCTTTCAGCCCCAGCATTTT. This translates into CATSWGGFQPQHF.